Below, 19 T cell receptor beta chains from the same sample are listed, as sequenced in a study of blood T cell repertoires in COVID-19. TCRdb keeps only in-frame clones here, not all; method: immunoSEQ multiplex PCR. The sample holds over 200,000 clones, about 73% seen once. The material sequenced was peripheral blood. These receptors came from a woman of 80 years or more with acute or convalescent COVID-19.

The sample holds one count of this clone. The rearrangement links TRBV10-2 to TRBJ2-7, with a weak D call TRBD2 (6 bases). Germline V gives CDR1 WSHSY, CDR2 SAAADI. V lost 0 bases and J 5 bases, leaving 20 bases between the germline ends. This CDR3 is 17 amino acids long. CDR3 in DNA: TGCGCCAGCAGTGAGTCCCTTCTAGCGTGGGGCGAGAACGAGCAGTACTTC. It translates to CASSESLLAWGENEQYF.

The V gene is TRBV28, the J gene TRBJ1-2; 7 bases agree with TRBD1. J was trimmed by 6 bases and V by 7 bases; bases with no gene match: 8. This CDR3 has 13 residues. The germline gives CDR1 MDHEN, CDR2 SYDVKM. The CDR3 is CASKGQLGDGYTF. The CDR3 bases are TGTGCCAGCAAGGGACAGTTGGGCGATGGCTACACCTTC.

The J gene is TRBJ2-6, the V gene TRBV15; D unresolved. The germline CDR1 and CDR2 sequences are LNHNV and YYDKDF (reference sequence). Between the trimmed V and J ends, which lost 0 bases and 0 bases, there was a span of 15 bases. The CDR3 totals 19 residues. CDR3 bases: TGTGCCACCAGCAGAGATGATCCACCCGAGCCCTCTGGGGCCAACGTCCTGACTTTC. Translation gives CATSRDDPPEPSGANVLTF.

This clone occurred a few times. The CDR3: CASSLTSAGTGSDEQYF. The CDR3 DNA reads as TGTGCCAGCAGCCTTACCTCTGCCGGGACAGGGTCCGACGAGCAGTACTTC. The chain carries TRBV9 and TRBJ2-7; TRBD1 matches 9 bases. This CDR3 contains 17 residues. The germline V gene encodes CDR1 SGDLS and CDR2 YYNGEE. Trimming at V came to 4 bases and at J to 5 bases, leaving 16 bases not matched to a gene.

V gene TRBV16 combines with J gene TRBJ1-3; D unclear. V shed 5 bases and J shed 2 bases, with 13 bases lying between them. Germline CDR1 is KGHSY and CDR2 is FQNENV. This CDR3 is built from 15 residues. CDR3 nucleotides: TGTGCCAGCAGCGAAACGAGGGCGCCTGGAAACACCATATATTTT. This encodes CASSETRAPGNTIYF. The variable domain in full, with the rest retrieved from reference TRBV16 and TRBJ1-3, is GEEVAQTPKHLVRGEGQKAKLYCAPIKGHSYVFWYQQVLKNEFKFLISFQNENVFDETGMPKERFSAKCLPNSPCSLEIQATKLEDSAVYFCASSETRAPGNTIYFGEGSWLTVV.

This chain uses TRBV5-6 with TRBJ1-2; D is perhaps TRBD1 (5 bases). Germline-derived CDR1 and CDR2 are SGHDT and YYEEEE. CDR3 length equals 14 residues. V was clipped by 4 bases and J by 1 base, with 11 bases between them. This chain's CDR3 is CASSPGLDNYGYTF. Written as DNA, the CDR3 is TGTGCCAGCAGCCCAGGGTTAGATAACTATGGCTACACCTTC. Complete variable domain (other parts from reference TRBV5-6 and TRBJ1-2): DAGVTQSPTHLIKTRGQQVTLRCSPKSGHDTVSWYQQALGQGPQFIFQYYEEEERQRGNFPDRFSGHQFPNYSSELNVNALLLGDSALYLCASSPGLDNYGYTFGSGTRLTVV.

The chain joins TRBV5-1 to TRBJ2-6; tentative D call: TRBD1 (5 bases). The CDR3 sequence is 18 residues long. CDR1 and CDR2 (germline): SGHRS, YFSETQ. V was shortened by 1 base and J by 2 bases, with 16 bases between the two germline ends. In nucleotides, the CDR3 is TGCGCCAGCAGCTTGCGGGCAGTAGGGGAAACTGGGGCCAACGTCCTGACTTTC. Its translation is CASSLRAVGETGANVLTF.

This clone was recorded a few times. The chain recombines TRBV5-4 with TRBJ1-1, with D possibly matching TRBD1 (5 bases). This CDR3 is 14 amino acids long. Germline V lookup: CDR1 SGHNT, CDR2 YYREEE (reference sequence). Trimming left V 3 bases short and J 4 bases short, with 13 bases between. Here the CDR3 DNA reads TGTGCCAGCAGCTCCCCCACGGGGGGCACTGAAGCTTTCTTT. It specifies CASSSPTGGTEAFF.

The J gene is TRBJ1-1, the V gene TRBV13; 10 positions match TRBD1. There are 14 residues in the CDR3. Per germline, CDR1 PRHDT and CDR2 FYEKMQ (reference sequence). V trimming: 4 bases; J trimming: 3 bases; junction bases outside the gene matches: 2. The CDR3 is CASSSGQGDTEAFF. As DNA, the CDR3 is TGTGCCAGCAGCTCAGGACAGGGGGACACTGAAGCTTTCTTT.

The chain combines TRBV30 with TRBJ1-5; TRBD1 matches 7 bases. The CDR3 consists of 14 residues. Per germline, CDR1 GTSNPN and CDR2 SVGIG (reference sequence). The J segment lost 4 bases and the V segment lost 3 bases, leaving 6 bases of the junction unmatched. CDR3 coding DNA: TGTGCCTGGAGCCCGGGACAGCCAAATCAGCCCCAGCATTTT. It translates to CAWSPGQPNQPQHF.

In its sample, this clone was seen a few times. This chain uses TRBV12-5 with TRBJ2-3; 8 bases are shared with TRBD2. Germline assignment: CDR1 LGHNT and CDR2 FRNRAP. The CDR3 covers 16 residues. Trimming took 4 bases from V and 8 from J; bases not matched to a gene: 14. The CDR3 bases are TGTGCTAGTGGTTCTGACCGACTGGGGCTAGCGGGTACGCAGTATTTT. Its protein is CASGSDRLGLAGTQYF.

The genes are TRBV20-1 and TRBJ2-3; D is unclear. The CDR3 length is 15 residues. Trimming stripped 3 bases from V and 0 bases from J, with 13 bases between. Germline V gene lookup returns CDR1 DFQATT and CDR2 SNEGSKA (reference sequence). CDR3 coding DNA: TGCAGTGCTAGTTTTGCGAGCCTTAGCACAGATACGCAGTATTTT. Translated, it gives CSASFASLSTDTQYF.

The rearrangement uses TRBV5-4 and TRBJ2-7; 9 bases are shared with TRBD2. After removal of 4 bases from V and 3 bases from J, the junction contained 11 bases not matched to a gene. The CDR3 has 16 amino acids. The germline V gene has CDR1 SGHNT and CDR2 YYREEE (reference sequence). The CDR3: CASSRSASSGIYEQYF. CDR3 in DNA: TGTGCCAGCAGCCGATCGGCGTCTAGCGGGATCTACGAGCAGTACTTC.

The chain carries TRBV4-1 and TRBJ1-4; possible D gene TRBD1, 6 bases. Germline CDR1 reads MGHRA; CDR2 reads YSYEKL. CDR3 length: 15 amino acids. Trimming shortened V by 4 bases and J by 3 bases, and 12 bases separated the two germline ends. CDR3 bases: TGCGCCAGCAGCCTCCTACAGGGCTCTAATGAAAAACTGTTTTTT. Its translation is CASSLLQGSNEKLFF.

The chain is built from TRBV6-6 and TRBJ1-4; D perhaps matches TRBD1 (5 bases). The CDR3 covers 15 residues. Germline assignment: CDR1 MNHNY and CDR2 SVGAGI (reference sequence). V lost 3 bases and J lost 2, with 10 bases in between. This chain's CDR3 is CASSYWGRTNEKLFF. Here the CDR3 DNA reads TGTGCCAGCAGTTATTGGGGCAGGACTAATGAAAAACTGTTTTTT.

The chain uses TRBV15 and TRBJ1-3; no clear D. Germline V CDR1 and CDR2: LNHNV, YYDKDF (reference sequence). The CDR3 spans 16 residues. Deletions cut 0 bases from V and 0 bases from J, with 9 bases between. Here the CDR3 DNA reads TGTGCCACCAGCAGAGACAGGTCCCTCTCTGGAAACACCATATATTTT. It is translated as CATSRDRSLSGNTIYF.

CDR3 DNA: TGTGCCAGCAGCTTTGAGGGGGCCACTGAAGCTTTCTTT. It encodes CASSFEGATEAFF. This sequence joins TRBV11-3 and TRBJ1-1, with TRBD1 matching 7 bases. The ends lost 3 bases at V and 4 bases at J; junction bases unmatched: 2. The germline V gene encodes CDR1 SGHNT and CDR2 YENEEA. There are 13 residues in the CDR3. Filled out from reference TRBV11-3 and TRBJ1-1, the complete variable domain reads EAGVVQSPRYKIIEKKQPVAFWCNPISGHNTLYWYLQNLGQGPELLIRYENEEAVDDSQLPKDRFSAERLKGVDSTLKIQPAELGDSAVYLCASSFEGATEAFFGQGTRLTVV.

The CDR3 is CASSRQGIQETQYF. CDR3 in DNA: TGTGCCAGCAGTAGACAGGGAATCCAAGAGACCCAGTACTTC. V is TRBV27 and J is TRBJ2-5; 7 bases match TRBD1. This CDR3 has 14 residues. Germline CDR1 is MNHEY and CDR2 is SMNVEV (reference sequence). The V and J ends lost 5 bases and 1 base, in that order; junction bases with no gene match: 4.

V and J are TRBV30 and TRBJ2-3; 8 nucleotides line up with TRBD2. Losses at the gene ends were 3 bases for V and 4 bases for J; bases not matched to a gene: 9. CDR3 length: 15 amino acids. CDR1 is GTSNPN, CDR2 SVGIG, per germline (reference sequence). The CDR3 protein is CAWRPSGRAADTQYF. The CDR3 coding sequence is TGTGCCTGGAGGCCCTCCGGGAGGGCTGCAGATACGCAGTATTTT.